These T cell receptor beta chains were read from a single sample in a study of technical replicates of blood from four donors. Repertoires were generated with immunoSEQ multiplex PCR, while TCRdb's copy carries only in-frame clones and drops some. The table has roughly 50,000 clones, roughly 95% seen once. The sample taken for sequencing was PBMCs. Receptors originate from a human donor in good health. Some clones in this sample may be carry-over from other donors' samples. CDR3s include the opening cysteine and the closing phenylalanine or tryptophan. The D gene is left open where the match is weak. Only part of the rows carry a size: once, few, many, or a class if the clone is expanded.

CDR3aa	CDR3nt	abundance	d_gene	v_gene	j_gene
CASSLVGTGKNEQYF	TGTGCCAGCAGCTTAGTGGGGACAGGGAAAAACGAGCAGTACTTC	.	TRBD1	TRBV7-2	TRBJ2-7
CASSRTLAGAYNEQFF	TGTGCCAGCAGCCGAACACTAGCGGGGGCCTACAATGAGCAGTTCTTC	.	TRBD2	TRBV14	TRBJ2-1
CASSLGQGNTGELFF	TGTGCCAGCAGCTTGGGACAGGGTAACACCGGGGAGCTGTTTTTT	.	TRBD1	TRBV7-9	TRBJ2-2
CASIRDSETQYF	TGTGCCAGCATCCGGGACTCAGAGACCCAGTACTTC	.	.	TRBV6-1	TRBJ2-5
CASSFARVGETQYF	TGTGCCAGCAGTTTTGCCAGGGTCGGGGAGACCCAGTACTTC	once	.	TRBV27	TRBJ2-5
CASSQDGSGRADEQFF	TGCGCCAGCAGCCAAGATGGCAGCGGGAGGGCGGATGAGCAGTTCTTC	few	TRBD2	TRBV4-3	TRBJ2-1
CASSSQGYEQYF	TGTGCCAGCAGTTCCCAGGGATACGAGCAGTACTTC	.	.	TRBV6-5	TRBJ2-7
CASSLVYLAEEQFF	TGTGCCAGCAGCTTAGTCTATCTAGCCGAAGAGCAGTTCTTC	.	.	TRBV7-2	TRBJ2-1
CASSYGRTATNEKLFF	TGCGCCAGCAGCTACGGGCGGACTGCAACTAATGAAAAACTGTTTTTT	.	.	TRBV5-1	TRBJ1-4
CASRGEQERYGYTF	TGTGCCAGCCGGGGGGAACAGGAGCGCTATGGCTACACCTTC	.	.	TRBV2	TRBJ1-2
CASSKEASGSRYEQYF	TGTGCCAGCAGCAAAGAAGCTAGCGGGAGTCGGTACGAGCAGTACTTC	.	.	TRBV21-1	TRBJ2-7
CASSSGTGASEQYF	TGTGCCAGCTCTTCCGGGACAGGGGCCTCCGAGCAGTACTTC	.	TRBD1	TRBV18	TRBJ2-7
CASNSDRSSYEQYF	TGTGCCAGCAACAGTGACAGAAGCTCCTACGAGCAGTACTTC	.	.	TRBV2	TRBJ2-7
CTSSQVGGIVYEQYF	TGCACCAGCAGCCAAGTAGGAGGGATCGTCTACGAGCAGTACTTC	.	.	TRBV1	TRBJ2-7
CASSPGRTSGKLKQYF	TGCGCCAGCAGCCCCGGGCGGACTAGCGGGAAACTAAAGCAGTACTTC	.	TRBD2	TRBV4-3	TRBJ2-7
CASTTGLFPYEQYF	TGTGCCAGCACCACGGGACTATTCCCCTACGAGCAGTACTTC	once	TRBD2	TRBV11-2	TRBJ2-7
CASSFGAGGADTQYF	TGTGCCAGCAGCTTTGGGGCGGGGGGAGCAGATACGCAGTATTTT	.	TRBD2	TRBV7-3	TRBJ2-3
CASSKEGQANTGELFF	TGTGCCAGCAGCAAGGAGGGGCAGGCGAACACCGGGGAGCTGTTTTTT	once	.	TRBV7-9	TRBJ2-2